This passage covers 21 T cell receptor beta chains from one sample sequenced in a study of shared clonotypes between healthy human individuals (dated by TCRdb to 2020 to 2021). The library relied on the immunoSEQ multiplex PCR assay. Sourced from immuneACCESS, this table was stored by TCRdb with only in-frame sequences that have V and J called. A share of the clones is absent; for the studies checked, an unresolved V gene accounts for under half, and the remainder has no known explanation. In this sample the table shows 100,000 or so clones, about half of which occur a single time. Over 13% of the sample rests with the top ten. Sequencing was carried out using PBMCs. The origin of the receptors is a woman between 40 and 55 years old in good health. Some clones in this sample may be carry-over from other donors' samples.

As concerns this clone: It differs at one base from a far larger clone, so likely a read error. The sample carries other DNA sequences with the same CDR3. The chain recombines TRBV20-1 with TRBJ2-3; no definite D call. There are 11 residues in the CDR3. Germline V gene lookup returns CDR1 DFQATT and CDR2 SNEGSKA (reference sequence). The CDR3 loop reads CSASYPDTQYF. CDR3 nucleotide sequence: TGCAGTGCTAGTTATCCAGATACGCAGTACTTT.

V gene TRBV30 combines with J gene TRBJ2-5; 9 nucleotides line up with TRBD1. The DNA end is more similar to TRBJ2-7, so the J call may be wrong. The length of the CDR3 is 13 residues. CDR1 and CDR2 from the germline V gene are GTSNPN and SVGIG (reference sequence). CDR3 in amino acids: CAWSGQGGGEQYF. The CDR3 DNA follows: TGTGCCTGGAGTGGACAGGGGGGAGGCGAGCAGTACTTC.

This clone was recorded at least ten times. The V call is TRBV6-7, the J call TRBJ2-7; perhaps TRBD2 as D (6 bases). TRBV6-7 is an ORF for which the function is uncertain. Trimming took 8 bases from V and 2 from J, leaving 19 bases between them. There are 15 residues in the CDR3. The chain's CDR3 is CASPQRRGSTYEQYF. Written as DNA, the CDR3 is TGTGCCAGCCCTCAACGGAGGGGTTCCACCTACGAGCAGTACTTC.

The chain recombines TRBV6-6 with TRBJ1-2; D not resolved. V lost 5 bases and J 4 bases, leaving 5 bases between the germline ends. From germline, CDR1 is MNHNY and CDR2 SVGAGI (reference sequence). The CDR3 extends over 11 amino acids. The CDR3 reads CASSVSYGYTF. In DNA form, the CDR3 reads TGTGCCAGCAGTGTGAGCTATGGCTACACCTTC.

The chain employs TRBV5-1 and TRBJ2-3, with D perhaps assigned TRBD1 or TRBD2 (5 bases each). The CDR3 extends over 16 amino acids. CDR1 and CDR2 (germline): SGHRS, YFSETQ. Trimming removed 4 bases at V and 0 bases at J, with 15 bases between. The CDR3 coding sequence is TGCGCCAGCAGCCCTCGGGGCGGATATAGCACAGATACGCAGTATTTT. Translated, it gives CASSPRGGYSTDTQYF.

This clone was seen many times. The chain links TRBV27 to TRBJ2-5, with TRBD1 identical over 7 bases. Germline V gene lookup returns CDR1 MNHEY and CDR2 SMNVEV (reference sequence). V shed 7 bases, J shed 6 bases, and the junction held 20 bases outside the gene matches. The CDR3 runs 17 residues. CDR3 in amino acids: CASTSGRGQGTKKTQYF. As DNA, the CDR3 is TGTGCCAGCACCTCGGGTAGGGGGCAGGGTACGAAGAAGACCCAGTACTTC.

This clone appeared a few times. The gene calls are TRBV5-1 and TRBJ2-7; perhaps D is TRBD1 or TRBD2 (5 bases each). The CDR3 extends over 16 amino acids. Per germline, CDR1 SGHRS and CDR2 YFSETQ. The germline V and J ends were trimmed by 1 base and 7 bases, with 21 bases remaining between them. The CDR3 sequence is CASSLNLQGVPGEQYF. DNA for the CDR3: TGCGCCAGCAGCTTGAATTTGCAGGGAGTTCCCGGTGAGCAGTACTTC.

The chain recombines TRBV7-3 with TRBJ2-7; 10 bases are a match to TRBD1. Trimming cost V 6 bases and J 7 bases; bases outside gene matches: 9. Germline V gene sequence: CDR1 SGHTA, CDR2 FQGTGA. The CDR3 consists of 14 residues. The CDR3: CASSSGTGAGEQYF. The DNA for the CDR3 is TGTGCCAGCAGTTCCGGGACAGGGGCTGGGGAGCAGTACTTC.

The V call is TRBV25-1, the J call TRBJ2-7; maybe TRBD1 (6 bases). The CDR3 is 13 amino acids. The germline V gene has CDR1 MGHDK and CDR2 SYGVNS. With 2 bases removed from V and 4 bases from J, the gap between germline ends came to 9 bases. CDR3 sequence reads: CASSEGGFYEQYF. The CDR3, as DNA: TGTGCCAGCAGTGAAGGGGGCTTTTACGAGCAGTACTTC.

With respect to this clone: This sequence may be a read error, since a much larger clone differs from it by one base. This sequence joins TRBV2 and TRBJ2-5; D call uncertain. The DNA end is a closer match to TRBJ2-7, so the J assignment may be wrong. The germline V gene has CDR1 SNHLY and CDR2 FYNNEI. The CDR3 sequence is 11 residues long. The CDR3 nucleotides read TGTGCCAGCAGTGTGGGCTACGAGCAGTACTTC. This sequence encodes CASSVGYEQYF.

This clone appeared many times. This chain joins TRBV7-9 and TRBJ1-1; perhaps TRBD1 as D (6 bases). This CDR3 has 13 amino acids. In germline, CDR1 is SEHNR, CDR2 FQNEAQ (reference sequence). V gave up 5 bases and J gave up 8 bases, with 15 bases separating them. The CDR3 region has the DNA TGTGCCAGCAGCATTCTCAGGGGCGGAGAAGCTTTCTTT. Its translation: CASSILRGGEAFF.

J is TRBJ2-3 and V is TRBV7-3; 8 bases line up with TRBD2. This CDR3 has 12 residues. Germline lookup yields CDR1 SGHTA and CDR2 FQGTGA. CDR3 region: CASGRADDTQYF. CDR3 DNA sequence: TGTGCGTCCGGGAGGGCCGATGATACGCAGTATTTT.

This clone was recorded at least ten times. This chain joins TRBV4-3 and TRBJ2-1, with 10 bases fitting TRBD2. This CDR3 has 17 amino acids. V lost 6 bases to trimming and J lost 0 bases; unmatched junction nucleotides: 8. Germline V gene lookup returns CDR1 LGHNA and CDR2 YSLEER. This chain's CDR3 is CASSPGLAISSYNEQFF. For the CDR3, the DNA is TGCGCCAGCAGTCCGGGACTAGCGATCAGCTCCTACAATGAGCAGTTCTTC.

This clone was observed a few times. This chain joins TRBV28 and TRBJ2-7, with 9 bases aligning to TRBD1. Unmatched junction bases numbered 4, after V lost 8 bases and J lost 2 bases. The length of the CDR3 is 13 residues. The germline V gene has CDR1 MDHEN and CDR2 SYDVKM. The CDR3 sequence: CASGTGNTYEQYF. CDR3 sequence (DNA): TGTGCCAGCGGGACAGGGAACACCTACGAGCAGTACTTC.

V and J are TRBV4-1 and TRBJ2-1; 12 bases fit TRBD2. The CDR3 totals 16 residues. Germline V gene sequence: CDR1 MGHRA, CDR2 YSYEKL. V shed 4 bases and J 4 bases; nucleotides not matched to a gene: 5. CDR3 sequence reads: CASSRRTSGNYNEQFF. CDR3 in DNA: TGCGCCAGCAGCCGACGGACTAGCGGGAATTACAATGAGCAGTTCTTC.

The V and J genes are TRBV10-3 and TRBJ1-3, with 7 bases matching TRBD1. Germline CDR1 and CDR2: ENHRY and SYGVKD. This CDR3 spans 17 amino acids. Unmatched junction bases numbered 11, after V lost 6 bases and J lost 0 bases. In DNA, the CDR3 is TGTGCCATCAGGGTCCTCACAGGGGTTAGCTCTGGAAACACCATATATTTT. It is translated as CAIRVLTGVSSGNTIYF.

V is TRBV29-1 and J is TRBJ2-5, with D uncertain. Trimming took 4 bases from V and 6 from J, leaving 6 bases between them. There are 10 residues in the CDR3. Germline CDR1 is SQVTM and CDR2 is ANQGSEA. CDR3 sequence reads: CSVVQKTQYF. The CDR3 DNA sequence: TGCAGCGTTGTCCAGAAGACCCAGTACTTC.

This clone was counted between two and nine times. The V gene is TRBV5-1, the J gene TRBJ2-7; tentative D call: TRBD1 (6 bases). With 7 bases removed from V and 2 bases from J, the gap between germline ends came to 10 bases. Germline V gene lookup returns CDR1 SGHRS and CDR2 YFSETQ. The CDR3 contains 12 residues. The CDR3 DNA follows: TGCGCCAGCCGACAGGATCCCTACGAGCAGTACTTC. Protein: CASRQDPYEQYF.

There are many counts of this clone. V gene TRBV4-3 combines with J gene TRBJ1-3; tentative D call: TRBD1 (5 bases). Trimming took off 3 bases at V and 0 bases at J, with 9 bases between the two ends. In germline, CDR1 is LGHNA, CDR2 YSLEER. The CDR3 covers 15 residues. The CDR3 coding sequence is TGCGCCAGCAGCCATGACGGGGCCTCTGGAAACACCATATATTTT. Protein product: CASSHDGASGNTIYF.

This clone was observed many times. Other nucleotide sequences in the sample specify the same CDR3. The CDR3 here is CASSLRGRAGEQYF. The CDR3 nucleotides read TGTGCCAGCAGCTTAAGAGGGAGGGCAGGCGAGCAGTACTTC. J is TRBJ2-7 and V is TRBV7-2; 7 bases agree with TRBD2. V dropped 2 bases and J dropped 6; count of bases not matched to a gene: 7. Germline values: CDR1 SGHTA, CDR2 FQGNSA. The length of the CDR3 is 14 residues.

The rearrangement links TRBV7-9 to TRBJ2-5; weak D call: TRBD2 (6 bases). The J call may be in error: the DNA end matches TRBJ2-7 better. Germline CDR1 SEHNR, CDR2 FQNEAQ (reference sequence). The CDR3 loop spans 13 amino acids. The CDR3 is CASSSPGLYEQYF. Here the CDR3 DNA reads TGTGCCAGCAGCTCTCCGGGACTCTACGAGCAGTACTTC.